These 5 T cell receptor beta chains originate from one sample sequenced in a study of PD-1 blockade in classical Hodgkin lymphoma (dated by TCRdb to between 2020 and 2021). Libraries were constructed by the immunoSEQ multiplex PCR assay. Here the immuneACCESS table is served through TCRdb, limited to in-frame sequences with V and J called. Missing clones are a known gap in these copies; in checked studies unresolved V genes cover under half, and the rest lacks a known reason. For this sample there are roughly 32,000 clones; 80% to 95% appear just once. Of the sample, 0.25% to 0.3% falls within the top ten clones. The sample's time point label, decoded: cycle 4 day 1 (C4D1), after 6 weeks of nivolumab. Every trial patient had relapsed after autologous stem cell transplantation, and cohorts A, B and C differed in prior brentuximab vedotin exposure. A Miltenyi CD4+ T cell isolation kit was used for magnetic negative selection to purify CD4+ T cells from thawed PBMCs.

The specimen was CD4+ T cells from blood, collected before the fourth cycle of nivolumab. These receptors were obtained from a human donor with classical Hodgkin lymphoma.

Worth noting for this clone: One junction end disagrees with the germline gene, perhaps due to a read error. This chain joins TRBV7-7 and TRBJ2-2; no firm D call. CDR3 length: 12 residues. CDR1 SSHAT and CDR2 FNYEAQ come from the germline V gene (reference sequence). The CDR3 region has the DNA TGTGCTAGCAGCCACTACACCGGGGAGCTGTTTTTT. Its translation: CASSHYTGELFF. The complete variable domain, with remaining parts taken from reference TRBV7-7 and TRBJ2-2, reads GAGVSQSPRYKVTKRGQDVTLRCDPISSHATLYWYQQALGQGPEFLTYFNYEAQPDKSGLPSDRFSAERPEGSISTLTIQRTEQRDSAMYRCASSHYTGELFFGEGSRLTVL.

The chain combines TRBV4-2 with TRBJ1-4, with D perhaps matching TRBD1 (6 bases). Trimming removed 1 base from V and 6 bases from J, with 27 bases in between. This CDR3 has 20 residues. Germline CDR1 is LGHNA and CDR2 is YNFKEQ. As DNA, the CDR3 is TGTGCCAGCAGCCAAGTCAGAGCGGGGCAGGGAGGGACATTCGATGAAAAACTGTTTTTT. This translates into CASSQVRAGQGGTFDEKLFF.

The chain employs TRBV6-1 and TRBJ1-5, with D unresolved. Germline CDR1 MNHNS, CDR2 SASEGT. The V gene lost 7 bases and the J gene lost 0 bases, with 10 bases spanning the gap. The CDR3 sequence is 14 residues long. The CDR3 nucleotides are TGTGCCAGCATCCTCAGGTTTAGCAATCAGCCCCAGCATTTT. Its protein product is CASILRFSNQPQHF.

The rearrangement uses TRBV6-5 and TRBJ2-3; TRBD1 or TRBD2 may be the D gene (5 bases each). The germline CDR1 and CDR2 sequences are MNHEY and SVGAGI. The CDR3 contains 11 residues. Trimming shortened V by 7 bases and J by 7 bases, and 9 bases separated the two germline ends. CDR3 region: CASTWGYTQYF. The CDR3 bases are TGTGCCAGCACCTGGGGGTATACGCAGTATTTT.

The V gene is TRBV19, the J gene TRBJ2-1, with D maybe TRBD1 (5 bases). The CDR3 is 12 residues long. V was trimmed by 5 bases and J by 9 bases, leaving 11 bases between them. The V gene's germline CDR1 is LNHDA and CDR2 SQIVND (reference sequence). The CDR3: CASSFPGFEQFF. Here the CDR3 DNA reads TGTGCCAGTAGTTTTCCAGGGTTTGAGCAGTTCTTC. Full variable domain (rest looked up from reference TRBV19 and TRBJ2-1): DGGITQSPKYLFRKEGQNVTLSCEQNLNHDAMYWYRQDPGQGLRLIYYSQIVNDFQKGDIAEGYSVSREKKESFPLTVTSAQKNPTAFYLCASSFPGFEQFFGPGTRLTVL.